This TCR beta chain derives from a study of CD8+ T cells in alopecia areata (dated by TCRdb to between 2018 and 2020). As for the study more broadly: Treated patients were enrolled in an open-label pilot trial of oral tofacitinib, 5 to 10 mg twice daily, for moderate-to-severe alopecia areata. To study T cell clonal expansion in alopecia areata, the researchers applied high-throughput TCRbeta sequencing to both the C3H/HeJ mouse model and human patients. Biopsies were taken from tofacitinib-treated patients at baseline and again at 4 and 24 weeks into treatment, and several of those patients also had a later scalp biopsy. TCRbeta CDR3 regions were amplified by immunoSEQ multiplex PCR with 35 Vbeta forward and 13 Jbeta reverse primers. Human TCRbeta sequencing covered scalp tissue and sorted CD4+ and CD8+ peripheral blood T cells from patchy and totalis/universalis alopecia areata patients and healthy controls. RNA came from the PAXgene miRNA kit for fixed scalp, the miRNeasy kit for PBMCs, and the RNeasy kit for mouse skin. Tofacitinib was administered for 6 to 18 months, and 6 months of follow-up off drug were then conducted to assess delayed response and recurrence. Clonality in the scalp was compared among normal scalp (n=4), patchy alopecia areata scalp (n=8), and alopecia totalis/universalis scalp (n=8). Paper-wide results and their limitations: Resident alphabeta T cells in normal human skin are also sequenced, complicating scalp TCR repertoire analysis, unlike mouse skin dominated by gammadelta T cells. Compared with mice, TCR sequences shared between patients were less clear, possibly partly because of HLA diversity across the patient population. Compared with normal scalp, lesional scalp, particularly in alopecia totalis/universalis, had higher clonality and more expanded CD8+ clones, which suggests antigenic drive.

The library was obtained by the immunoSEQ multiplex PCR assay. For TCR sequencing, RNA was extracted from every sample and reverse transcribed into cDNA to serve as template. First-strand cDNA was synthesized using SuperScript III with a 2:1 mix of oligo-dT and random hexamers. Amplification bias was assessed with a synthetic immune receptor repertoire, and residual bias was removed computationally. As for how the authors treated the data: Raw reads were preprocessed for error removal, and CDR3 was defined according to IMGT conventions as running from the conserved cysteine to phenylalanine. To get clonality, Shannon entropy was normalized by log2 of the number of productive unique TCRs and the result was subtracted from 1. Whether each scalp clone was CD4 or CD8 was inferred by checking scalp TCRbeta sequences against the CD4 and CD8 repertoires from sorted blood. TCRdb's version of the immuneACCESS table is confined to in-frame rearrangements and falls short of the full clone set. An unresolved V gene accounts for under half of the shortfall where checked; the remainder is of unknown origin. Clone size and the V and J calls come from that table; the DNA yielded D and trimming. This sample lists about 150,000 clones; roughly 50% were detected once. Jointly, the top ten make up approximately 6.8% of the sample.

From alopecia areata patients, peripheral blood was collected along with lesional scalp punch biopsies. After PBMCs were isolated by density centrifugation and stained for CD3, CD4 and CD8, a FACSAria was used to sort CD4+ and CD8+ T cells. This clone was observed a handful of times. Its antigen target is currently unknown. No base-level quality is on record; no much larger clone is a single base apart. The sequencing input was CD4+ T cells sorted from blood. The clonotype comes from a human donor with alopecia areata.

The CDR3 loop reads CSVHELADNEQFF. The nucleotide sequence is TGCAGCGTCCATGAATTAGCGGACAATGAGCAGTTCTTC. The receptor chain draws on TRBV29-1 and TRBJ2-1; TRBD2 is a weak D gene call, 6 bases matching. The CDR3 spans 13 residues, from the cysteine through the phenylalanine. Just CDR3 DNA is preserved here, 39 bases in frame from base 1. Looking up the germline V gene yields CDR1 SQVTM and CDR2 ANQGSEA. The trim is 6 bases for V and 5 bases for J, with a gap of 14 bases between the germline ends.